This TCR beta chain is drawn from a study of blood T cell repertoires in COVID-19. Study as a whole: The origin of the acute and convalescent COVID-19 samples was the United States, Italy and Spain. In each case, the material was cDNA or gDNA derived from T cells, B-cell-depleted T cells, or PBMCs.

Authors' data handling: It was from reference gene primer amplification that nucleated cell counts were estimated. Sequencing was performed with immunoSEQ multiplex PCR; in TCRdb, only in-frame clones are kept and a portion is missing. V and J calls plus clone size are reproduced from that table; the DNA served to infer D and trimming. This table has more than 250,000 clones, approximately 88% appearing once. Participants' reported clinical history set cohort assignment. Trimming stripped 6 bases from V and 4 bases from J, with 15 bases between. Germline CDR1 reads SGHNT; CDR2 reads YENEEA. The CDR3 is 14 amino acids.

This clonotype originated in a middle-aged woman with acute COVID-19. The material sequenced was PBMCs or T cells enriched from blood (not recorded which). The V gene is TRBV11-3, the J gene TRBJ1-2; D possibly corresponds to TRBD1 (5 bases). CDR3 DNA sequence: TGTGCCAGCAGACCACCGGGGGAGAGCTATGGCTACACCTTC. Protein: CASRPPGESYGYTF.